What follows describes a single T cell receptor (beta chain). The specificity of this receptor is unknown. Per-base qualities were not stored, and no clone one base away is much larger. Library construction relied on the immunoSEQ multiplex PCR assay. Some 9.9 x 10^4 TCR templates per sample were assayed by the deep sequencing platform. Genomic DNA extracted from sorted T cells was the material used for TCRbeta CDR3 sequencing. Under the source paper's analysis protocol: The R programming language was used for the clonal analysis of the TCRbeta CDR3 data. Comparing unstimulated samples against CFSE-low samples taken after the reaction was how alloreactive CD4+ and CD8+ clones were defined. Alloreactive CD4+ clones were assigned to regulatory or non-regulatory origin by matching sequences to sorted unstimulated Treg and non-Treg repertoires. TCRdb carries this immuneACCESS record with in-frame sequences only. Its versions omit some clonotypes, under half of them owing to an unresolved V gene in the studies checked, with the rest unexplained. Clonal size and the V and J genes are those of that table, whereas D and trimming came from the DNA. Present in this sample are 55,000 to 70,000 clones, more than 80% of which were seen just once. Of the sample, roughly two fifths is held by the ten largest clones.

The data stem from a study of siplizumab effects on memory and regulatory T cells (dated by TCRdb to about 2019). Regarding the research as a whole: The study looked at the effect of siplizumab, an anti-CD2 antibody, on alloreactive T-cell subsets in allogeneic mixed lymphocyte reactions made from human PBMCs. Overall results and qualifications from the work: About 75-96% of proliferating CD4+ or CD8+ clones could not be given a naive or memory phenotype. Whether proliferating Tregs from siplizumab cultures actually had suppressive function was not functionally confirmed. Because sequences at frequencies below about 10^-5 were poorly captured, only a minor fraction of alloreactive clones could be mapped back to unstimulated subsets. Greater diversity appeared to be present in unstimulated naive T cells than in memory T cells, and a substantial contribution to the alloresponse seemed to be made by naive cells. Siplizumab significantly lowered the cumulative frequency of alloreactive sequences that could be traced to unstimulated CD4+ memory T cells. In reactions with siplizumab, an average of 68.8% of mappable alloreactive CD4+ clones were Treg-derived, compared with around 30% in control reactions.

Sorted unstimulated T cells and proliferating T cells recovered from mixed lymphocyte reactions were subjected to TCRbeta CDR3 sequencing. Fresh whole blood from some eleven HLA-typed healthy donors was used to isolate PBMCs. This sequence originates from a human donor in good health. The sample taken for sequencing was CD8+ T cells sorted from blood.

CDR3 protein: CASSLGGAETQYF. The bases read TGTGCCAGCAGCTTGGGGGGGGCGGAGACCCAGTACTTC. The chain links TRBV5-4 with TRBJ2-5; the D segment might be TRBD1 or TRBD2, since each matches 6 bases. The CDR3 has 13 amino acids, counting the end cysteine and phenylalanine. CDR3 DNA is the only sequence kept; it has 39 bases, read in frame from the first base. The V and J ends are trimmed by 0 bases and 5 bases, leaving 8 bases between them. CDR1 and CDR2, per the germline V gene (reference sequence), are SGHNT and YYREEE.